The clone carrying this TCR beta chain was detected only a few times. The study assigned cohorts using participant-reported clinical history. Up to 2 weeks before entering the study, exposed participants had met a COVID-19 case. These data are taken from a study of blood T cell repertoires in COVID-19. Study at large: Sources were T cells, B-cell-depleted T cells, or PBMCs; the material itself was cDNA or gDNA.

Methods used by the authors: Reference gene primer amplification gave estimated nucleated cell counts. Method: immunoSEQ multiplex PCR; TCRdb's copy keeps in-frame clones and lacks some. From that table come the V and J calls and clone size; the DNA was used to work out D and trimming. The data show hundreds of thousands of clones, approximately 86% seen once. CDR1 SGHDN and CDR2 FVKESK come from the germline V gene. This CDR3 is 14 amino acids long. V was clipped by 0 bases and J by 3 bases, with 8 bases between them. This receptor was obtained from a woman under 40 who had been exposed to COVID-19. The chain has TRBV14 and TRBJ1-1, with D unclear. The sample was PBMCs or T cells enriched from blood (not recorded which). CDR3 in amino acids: CASSQDSSHTEAFF. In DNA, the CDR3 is TGTGCCAGCAGCCAAGATTCCAGTCACACTGAAGCTTTCTTT.